The source of this TCR beta chain is a study of blood T cell repertoires in COVID-19. Study overall: T cells, B-cell-depleted T cells, or PBMCs supplied cDNA or gDNA.

Per the germline V gene, CDR1 is MGHRA and CDR2 is YSYEKL. Trimming shortened V by 1 base and J by 6 bases, and 16 bases separated the two germline ends. This CDR3 has 15 residues. Assay used: immunoSEQ multiplex PCR; TCRdb lists only in-frame clones, some missing. The sample carries 140,000 to 150,000 clones, around 84% recorded once. The chain joins TRBV4-1 to TRBJ2-7, with D possibly TRBD1 on 6 matching bases. The sample consisted of peripheral blood. The TCR sequence derives from a man aged 60 to 69 with active or convalescent COVID-19. CDR3 sequence (DNA): TGCGCCAGCAGCCAAGCGGTAAACAGGGTAAGCGAGCAGTACTTC. It translates to CASSQAVNRVSEQYF.